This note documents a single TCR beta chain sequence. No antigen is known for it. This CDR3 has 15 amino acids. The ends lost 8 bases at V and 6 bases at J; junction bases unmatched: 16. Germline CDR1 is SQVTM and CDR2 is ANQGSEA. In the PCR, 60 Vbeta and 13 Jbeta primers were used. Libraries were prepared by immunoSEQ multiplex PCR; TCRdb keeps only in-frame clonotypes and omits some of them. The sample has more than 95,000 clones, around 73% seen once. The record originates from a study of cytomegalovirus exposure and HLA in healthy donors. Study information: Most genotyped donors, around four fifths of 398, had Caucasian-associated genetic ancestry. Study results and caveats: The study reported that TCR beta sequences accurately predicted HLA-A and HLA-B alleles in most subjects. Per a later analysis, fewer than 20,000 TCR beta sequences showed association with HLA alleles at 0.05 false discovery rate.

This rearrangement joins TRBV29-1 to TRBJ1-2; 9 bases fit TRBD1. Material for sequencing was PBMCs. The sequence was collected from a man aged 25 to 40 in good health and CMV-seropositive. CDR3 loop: CSTEEDRGFFDGYTF. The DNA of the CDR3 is TGCAGCACCGAGGAGGACAGGGGATTCTTTGATGGCTACACCTTC.